A single sample is the source of the 8 T cell receptor beta chains below, sequenced in a study of CD8+CD57+ T cells in acquired aplastic anemia. It was genomic DNA that served as the template for profiling TCR beta VDJ and CDR3. TCRdb ran MiXCR on the reads and lists one entry per CDR3 protein. The repertoire holds some 150,000 distinct CDR3 sequences, with 71% as singletons. Whoever was chosen for sequencing had shown CD8+CD57+ cell expansion by flow cytometry. The sequencing sample was made of sorted CD4+, CD8+, or CD8+CD57+ T cells (not recorded which) from PBMCs. The receptor source for this set is a human donor with aplastic anemia.

The DNA of the CDR3 is TGTGCCAGCAGCGTAACGGGACAGGGGGCGGGGGAGCAGTACTTC. It specifies CASSVTGQGAGEQYF. The chain employs TRBV9 and TRBJ2-7; 12 bases fit TRBD1. V shed 1 base and J 7 bases; nucleotides not matched to a gene: 6. This CDR3 spans 15 amino acids. Germline CDR1 reads SGDLS; CDR2 reads YYNGEE.

The chain recombines TRBV9 with TRBJ2-7; 8 bases align to TRBD2. The CDR3 totals 15 residues. Germline-derived CDR1 and CDR2 are SGDLS and YYNGEE. The V segment lost 3 bases and the J segment 4 bases; nucleotides outside the gene matches: 9. The chain's CDR3 is CASSASGGGSYEQYF. For the CDR3, the DNA is TGTGCCAGCAGCGCGAGCGGGGGAGGGTCATACGAGCAGTACTTC.

The chain recombines TRBV5-6 with TRBJ1-3, with a tentative D call TRBD1 (6 bases). Germline lookup yields CDR1 SGHDT and CDR2 YYEEEE. The CDR3 covers 14 residues. Trimming removed 2 bases at V and 4 bases at J, with 10 bases between. CDR3 sequence reads: CASSLGGTGNTIYF. The CDR3 nucleotides are TGTGCCAGCAGCTTAGGGGGAACAGGAAACACCATATATTTT. Full variable domain (rest looked up from reference TRBV5-6 and TRBJ1-3): DAGVTQSPTHLIKTRGQQVTLRCSPKSGHDTVSWYQQALGQGPQFIFQYYEEEERQRGNFPDRFSGHQFPNYSSELNVNALLLGDSALYLCASSLGGTGNTIYFGEGSWLTVV.

This sequence joins TRBV7-3 and TRBJ2-6; perhaps TRBD1 as D (6 bases). Trimming removed 6 bases from V and 3 bases from J, with 33 bases in between. The germline CDR1 and CDR2 sequences are SGHTA and FQGTGA. This CDR3 is 22 amino acids long. For the CDR3, the DNA is TGTGCCAGCAGTATACAGGGCGTTGTACCCGGACGGTCGCTCAGTGGGGCCAACGTCCTGACTTTC. Residues: CASSIQGVVPGRSLSGANVLTF.

The V gene is TRBV4-2, the J gene TRBJ1-3; D unclear. CDR1 and CDR2 (germline): LGHNA, YNFKEQ. Trimming stripped 1 base from V and 3 bases from J, with 10 bases between. The CDR3 is 15 amino acids. In DNA form, the CDR3 reads TGTGCCAGCAGCCAAGTTGAGGGTAGTGGAAACACCATATATTTT. It yields the protein CASSQVEGSGNTIYF.

The chain is built from TRBV5-4 and TRBJ2-5, with TRBD2 matching over 13 bases. This CDR3 is 15 amino acids long. Unmatched junction bases numbered 5, after V lost 4 bases and J lost 5 bases. CDR1 and CDR2 (germline): SGHNT, YYREEE (reference sequence). The CDR3 DNA is TGTGCCAGCAGCCTCGGACTAGCGGGGGCGGAGACCCAGTACTTC. Amino acids: CASSLGLAGAETQYF.

The genes are TRBV12-5 and TRBJ1-6, with D uncertain. Germline V CDR1 and CDR2: LGHNT, FRNRAP. Trimming removed 1 base at V and 7 bases at J, with 2 bases between. This CDR3 has 12 amino acids. The CDR3 DNA sequence: TGTGCTAGTGGTTTGGAAAATTCACCCCTCCACTTT. Translating gives CASGLENSPLHF.

The genes are TRBV15 and TRBJ2-1, with D possibly called TRBD1 or TRBD2 (5 bases each). Germline V gene lookup returns CDR1 LNHNV and CDR2 YYDKDF (reference sequence). This CDR3 comprises 13 residues. The germline V and J ends were trimmed by 3 bases and 13 bases, with 16 bases remaining between them. The chain's CDR3 is CATSSEGPVAQFF. As DNA, the CDR3 is TGTGCCACCAGCAGCGAGGGGCCCGTGGCTCAGTTCTTC.